Described below is a single TCR beta chain sequence and its context. The CDR3 has 14 amino acids. The V gene's germline CDR1 is SNHLY and CDR2 FYNNEI. Unmatched junction bases numbered 7, after V lost 7 bases and J lost 4 bases. The iRepertoire nested amplicon-rescue multiplex PCR amplified TCR alpha and beta CDR3s from RNA. TCRdb called the multiplex PCR reads again in MiXCR, with one record for every CDR3 protein. Among more than 300,000 distinct CDR3 sequences listed, 41% were seen once. The sample comes from a study of glioma-infiltrating T cells. J is TRBJ2-1 and V is TRBV2; 7 bases fit TRBD1. The sequenced material came from glioma tissue, nonneoplastic brain tissue, or PBMCs (not recorded which). The receptor was isolated from a human donor with low-grade glioma or glioblastoma, undergoing nonglioma brain surgery, or in good health (not recorded which). Here the CDR3 reads CASKEGQLYNEQFF. The DNA for the CDR3 is TGTGCCAGCAAAGAGGGACAGTTATACAATGAGCAGTTCTTC. Full variable domain (remainder filled in from reference TRBV2 and TRBJ2-1): EPEVTQTPSHQVTQMGQEVILRCVPISNHLYFYWYRQILGQKVEFLVSFYNNEISEKSEIFDDQFSVERPDGSNFTLKIRSTKLEDSAMYFCASKEGQLYNEQFFGPGTRLTVL.